This T cell receptor (beta chain) was obtained from a study of CD8 T cells in ankylosing spondylitis. On this clonotype: Its antigen is still unknown.

Study results and caveats: Reports say disease-linked clones showed up significantly more in matched ankylosing spondylitis synovial fluid. Within peripheral blood, clones linked to disease were CD8+ and relatively rare. Within ankylosing spondylitis blood, a TCR beta motif made up of seven to nine highly homologous variants appeared to be characteristic.

Making use of molecular barcodes, quantitative 5'-RACE generated TCR beta libraries. TCRdb passed the 5' RACE reads through MiXCR, listing each CDR3 protein once. The top ten hold around 1% of the sample, which has some 340,000 distinct CDR3 sequences, 14% to 15% seen once. Sequenced: blood, either unsorted or a sorted T cell fraction (not recorded which). The clonotype comes from a male donor with ankylosing spondylitis or in good health (not recorded which).

CDR3 protein: CASIYSPGGTYEQYF. CDR3 in DNA: TGTGCCAGCATTTATAGCCCGGGGGGGACCTACGAGCAGTACTTC. The genes are TRBV12-3 or TRBV12-4 and TRBJ2-7, with 8 nucleotides matching TRBD2. V lost 7 bases, J lost 2 bases, and 10 bases stayed unmatched. This CDR3 has 15 amino acids.